Sequencing of this TCR beta chain was carried out in a study of CD8+CD57+ T cells in acquired aplastic anemia. About the research overall: Sorted CD4+ and CD8+ cell DNA averaged roughly 3 ug. Whole-study findings and limits: Any difference that existed in CD8+ Simpson's diversity between patients and controls was not significant.

The germline V and J ends were trimmed by 2 bases and 0 bases, with 7 bases remaining between them. The germline CDR1 and CDR2 sequences are MNHEY and SVGEGT. This CDR3 has 14 residues. TCR beta VDJ and CDR3 profiling used genomic DNA as template. TCRdb reprocessed the reads via MiXCR and lists one record per CDR3 protein. Of around 200,000 distinct CDR3 sequences in the sample, less than 75% are singletons; the top ten hold around 60%. Remarks on this clonotype: Its matching antigen is unknown.

Patients chosen for sequencing had shown CD8+CD57+ cell expansion by flow cytometry. A severe acquired aplastic anemia diagnosis applied to all patients. Patients were therapy-naive when their blood was sampled. This TCR derives from a human donor with aplastic anemia. Sequencing was done on a sample of sorted CD4+, CD8+, or CD8+CD57+ T cells (not recorded which) from PBMCs. The V call is TRBV6-2 or TRBV6-3, the J call TRBJ1-2; the D is unclear. The CDR3 sequence: CASSYTRANYGYTF. The CDR3 DNA is TGTGCCAGCAGTTACACCCGAGCTAACTATGGCTACACCTTC.